The T cell receptor beta chain under discussion was sequenced for a study of blood T cell repertoires in COVID-19. Background on the study: The United States, Italy and Spain were the sources of the acute and convalescent COVID-19 samples.

Repertoires were generated with immunoSEQ multiplex PCR, while TCRdb's copy carries only in-frame clones and drops some. The table lists about 39,000 clones, 70% to 90% of them singletons. This CDR3 is 12 amino acids long. Trimming pared 0 bases from V and 11 bases from J, leaving 8 bases between. The gene calls are TRBV23-1 and TRBJ1-5, with D unclear. TRBV23-1 is filed as an ORF, its function uncertain. What was sequenced was peripheral blood. This clonotype originated in a human donor in a cohort sampled during active COVID-19. CDR3 nucleotide sequence: TGCGCCAGCAGTCAATCGTGGCAGGCCCAGCATTTT. Translation: CASSQSWQAQHF.